This T cell receptor beta chain was sequenced for a study of T cells in Graves' hyperthyroidism and ophthalmopathy. Study-wide results and caveats: In the blood, most expanded thyroid clonotypes above 0.001 appeared as well.

Enrolled ophthalmopathy patients presented with a Clinical Activity Score of at least 3, a NOSPECS grade of at least 4, and disease duration under 3 months. The authors took PBMCs from over 8.5 ml fresh peripheral blood. The CDR3 extends over 13 amino acids. TCR beta CDR3 regions were amplified from RNA. The TCR CDR3 was amplified in a first-round RT-PCR using the HTBI primer set. TCRdb used MiXCR to reprocess the multiplex PCR reads, holding one entry per CDR3 protein. This table holds 400,000 to 500,000 distinct CDR3 sequences, 14% to 15% found once. The sample holds a few counts of this clonotype. Its antigen remains unknown. The junction differs from germline at one of its ends, possibly a read error.

This receptor was identified in a man between 18 and 35 years old with Graves' ophthalmopathy. The V gene is TRBV12-3 or TRBV12-4, the J gene TRBJ1-2; the D is unclear. The sequenced material came from blood. CDR3 sequence (DNA): TGTACCAGCAGCCATCAGGTGACCTATGGCTACACCTTC. Protein sequence: CTSSHQVTYGYTF.